This TCR beta chain was recorded in a study of OX40 agonist ivuxolimab in advanced cancers. Study details: Patients got intravenous ivuxolimab at 0.01 to 10 mg/kg every 2 weeks. Patients were roughly 81% male with ages roughly 20 to 90, mean 60. Cancers in dose escalation were hepatocellular, melanoma, renal cell and head and neck.

Findings and limits, study-wide: Both blood CD4+ and CD8+ T cells showed clonal growth by week 6 at 0.1 to 3.0 mg/kg.

Points on this clone: Its antigen is currently unknown.

Sequencing was performed with immunoSEQ multiplex PCR; in TCRdb, only in-frame clones are kept and a portion is missing. The table has some 80,000 clones, approximately 84% seen once. This sequence originates from an adult with an advanced solid tumor such as melanoma, head and neck, liver or kidney cancer. The material was CD4+ or CD8+ T cells sorted from blood, obtained in a trial of the OX40 agonist ivuxolimab.

In DNA form, the CDR3 reads TGTGCCAGCAGCCCCGGTCCGACCCTGCAGCATTTT. It is translated as CASSPGPTLQHF. The rearrangement uses TRBV7-9 and TRBJ1-5; D remains ambiguous. V shed 5 bases and J shed 13 bases, with 15 bases lying between them. The length of the CDR3 is 12 residues. Germline CDR1 and CDR2: SEHNR and FQNEAQ (reference sequence).